This T cell receptor (beta chain) was recorded in a study of CD8 T cells in Susac syndrome. Both CD4+ and CD8+ T cells were negatively isolated, and TEMRA cells underwent FACS enrichment. Germline assignment: CDR1 SGHDN and CDR2 FVKESK. CDR3 length equals 14 residues. V shed 8 bases and J shed 0 bases, with 11 bases lying between them. With random hexamers, reverse transcription was performed on roughly 0.5 to 1 ug of RNA. The immunoSEQ assay covered 54 Vbeta and 13 Jbeta segments for CDR3. TCRdb redid the calling of the immunoSEQ multiplex PCR reads with MiXCR, one entry per CDR3 protein. The sample includes around 200,000 distinct CDR3 sequences, around 95% of them seen just once.

V gene TRBV14 combines with J gene TRBJ2-1; D gene ambiguous. The sequence was collected from a human donor in good health. Sequencing input: CD4+ T cells from PBMCs. CDR3 in amino acids: CASGHLSSYNEQFF. CDR3 bases: TGTGCCAGCGGTCATTTGAGCTCCTACAATGAGCAGTTCTTC.